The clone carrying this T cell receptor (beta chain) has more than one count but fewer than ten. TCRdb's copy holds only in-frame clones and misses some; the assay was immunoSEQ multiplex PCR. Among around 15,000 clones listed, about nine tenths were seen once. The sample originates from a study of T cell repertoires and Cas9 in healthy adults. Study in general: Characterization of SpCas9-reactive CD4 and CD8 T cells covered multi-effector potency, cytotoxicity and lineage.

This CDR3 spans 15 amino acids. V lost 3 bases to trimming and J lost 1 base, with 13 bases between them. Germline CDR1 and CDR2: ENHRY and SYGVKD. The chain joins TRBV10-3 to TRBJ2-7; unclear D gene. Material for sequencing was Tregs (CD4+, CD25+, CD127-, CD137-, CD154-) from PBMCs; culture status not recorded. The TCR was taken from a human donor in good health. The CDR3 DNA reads TGTGCCATCAGTGACCTGGTTGTAGGGTCCTACGAGCAGTACTTC. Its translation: CAISDLVVGSYEQYF.